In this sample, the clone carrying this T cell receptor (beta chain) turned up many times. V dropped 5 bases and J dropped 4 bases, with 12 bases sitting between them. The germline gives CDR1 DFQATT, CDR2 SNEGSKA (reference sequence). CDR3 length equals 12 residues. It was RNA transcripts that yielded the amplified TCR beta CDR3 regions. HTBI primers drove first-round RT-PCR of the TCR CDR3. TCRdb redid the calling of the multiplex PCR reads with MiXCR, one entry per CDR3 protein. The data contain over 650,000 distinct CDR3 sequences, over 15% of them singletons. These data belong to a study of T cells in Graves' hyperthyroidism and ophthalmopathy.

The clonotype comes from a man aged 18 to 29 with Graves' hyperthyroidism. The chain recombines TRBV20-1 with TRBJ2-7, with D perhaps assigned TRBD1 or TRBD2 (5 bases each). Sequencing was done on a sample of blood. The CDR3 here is CSALADSYEQYF. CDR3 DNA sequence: TGCAGTGCTCTAGCCGACAGTTACGAGCAGTACTTC.